The entry below describes one TCR beta chain. Generated by immunoSEQ multiplex PCR, the TCRdb table keeps only in-frame clones and is missing some. The data hold about 160,000 clones, with about 87% observed a single time. Trimming left V 6 bases short and J 7 bases short, with 10 bases between. Germline V gene data show CDR1 as KGHSH and CDR2 as LQKENI. The CDR3 runs to 13 residues. It was during active infection that Seattle patients were enrolled and then longitudinally followed. This specimen belongs to a study of blood T cell repertoires in COVID-19. Turning to the study itself: Samples representing acute and convalescent COVID-19 were sourced from the United States, Italy and Spain.

The sample taken for sequencing was peripheral blood. V is TRBV18 and J is TRBJ1-6, with D uncertain. The receptor was derived from a woman in her seventies with COVID-19, enrolled during active disease. The CDR3 nucleotides read TGTGCCAGCTCGAGGTCAGCGAATTCACCCCTCCACTTT. This gives the protein CASSRSANSPLHF.